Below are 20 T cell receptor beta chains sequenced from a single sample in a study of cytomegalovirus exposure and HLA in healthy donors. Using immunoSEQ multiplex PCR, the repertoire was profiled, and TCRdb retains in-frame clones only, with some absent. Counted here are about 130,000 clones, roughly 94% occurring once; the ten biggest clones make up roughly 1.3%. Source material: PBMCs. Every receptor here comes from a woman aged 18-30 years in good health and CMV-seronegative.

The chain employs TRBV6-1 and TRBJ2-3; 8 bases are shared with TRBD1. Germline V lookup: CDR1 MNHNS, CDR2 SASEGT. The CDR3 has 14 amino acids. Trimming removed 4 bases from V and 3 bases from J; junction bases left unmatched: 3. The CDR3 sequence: CASSGDRQTDTQYF. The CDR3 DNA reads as TGTGCCAGCAGTGGGGACAGGCAGACAGATACGCAGTATTTT.

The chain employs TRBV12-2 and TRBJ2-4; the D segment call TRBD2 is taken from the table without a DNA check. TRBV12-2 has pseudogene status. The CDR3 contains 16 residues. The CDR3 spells CASRPPGLAIQNIQYF. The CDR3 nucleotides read TGTGCAAGTCGCCCTCCGGGACTAGCGATACAAAACATTCAGTACTTC.

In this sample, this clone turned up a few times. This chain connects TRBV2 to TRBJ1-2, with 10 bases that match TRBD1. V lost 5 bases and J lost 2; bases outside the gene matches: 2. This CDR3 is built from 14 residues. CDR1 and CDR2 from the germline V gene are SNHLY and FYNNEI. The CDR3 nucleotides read TGTGCCAGCAGTTCGGGACAGGGGAACTATGGCTACACCTTC. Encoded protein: CASSSGQGNYGYTF.

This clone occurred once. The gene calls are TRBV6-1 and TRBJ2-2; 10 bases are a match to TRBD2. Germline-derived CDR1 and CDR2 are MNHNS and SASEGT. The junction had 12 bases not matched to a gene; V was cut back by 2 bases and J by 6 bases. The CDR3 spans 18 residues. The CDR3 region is CASSERLIRTSGSGELFF. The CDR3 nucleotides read TGTGCCAGCAGTGAAAGGTTGATAAGGACTAGCGGATCCGGGGAGCTGTTTTTT.

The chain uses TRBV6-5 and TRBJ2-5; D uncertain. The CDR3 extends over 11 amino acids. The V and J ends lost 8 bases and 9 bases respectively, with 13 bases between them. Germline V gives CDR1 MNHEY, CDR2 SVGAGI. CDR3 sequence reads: CASSHGGSQYF. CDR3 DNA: TGTGCCAGCTCCCACGGCGGATCCCAGTACTTC.

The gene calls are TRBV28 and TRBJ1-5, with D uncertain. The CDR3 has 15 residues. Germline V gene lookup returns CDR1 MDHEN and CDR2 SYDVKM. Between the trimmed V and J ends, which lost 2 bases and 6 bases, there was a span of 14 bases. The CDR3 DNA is TGTGCCAGCAGTTTAAACCCTCCAAGTAGTCAGCCCCAGCATTTT. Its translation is CASSLNPPSSQPQHF. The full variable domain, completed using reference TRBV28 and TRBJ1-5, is DVKVTQSSRYLVKRTGEKVFLECVQDMDHENMFWYRQDPGLGLRLIYFSYDVKMKEKGDIPEGYSVSREKKERFSLILESASTNQTSMYLCASSLNPPSSQPQHFGDGTRLSIL.

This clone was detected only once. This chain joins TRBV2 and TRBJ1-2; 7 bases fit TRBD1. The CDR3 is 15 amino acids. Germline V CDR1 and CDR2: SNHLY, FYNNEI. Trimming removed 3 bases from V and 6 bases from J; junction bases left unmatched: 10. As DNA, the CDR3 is TGTGCCAGCAGTGAGGACTTTGAGGGGGCGGATGGCTACACCTTC. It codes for CASSEDFEGADGYTF.

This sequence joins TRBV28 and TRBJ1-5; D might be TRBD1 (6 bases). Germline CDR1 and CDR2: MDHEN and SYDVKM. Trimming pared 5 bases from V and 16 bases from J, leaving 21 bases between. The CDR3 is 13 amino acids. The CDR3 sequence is CASSTNSGTTDHF. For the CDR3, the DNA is TGTGCCAGCAGTACAAACTCCGGGACAACCGACCATTTT.

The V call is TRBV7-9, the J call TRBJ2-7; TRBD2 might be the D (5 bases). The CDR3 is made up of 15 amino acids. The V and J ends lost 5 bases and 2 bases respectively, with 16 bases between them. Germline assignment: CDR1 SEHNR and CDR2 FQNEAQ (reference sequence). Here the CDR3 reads CASSPDGEPAYEQYF. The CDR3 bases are TGTGCCAGCAGCCCAGACGGGGAACCAGCCTACGAGCAGTACTTC.

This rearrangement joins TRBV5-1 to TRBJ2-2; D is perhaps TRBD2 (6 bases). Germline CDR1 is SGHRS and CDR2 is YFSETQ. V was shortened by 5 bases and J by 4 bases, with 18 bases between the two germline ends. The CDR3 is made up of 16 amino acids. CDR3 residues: CASSATGLQGTGELFF. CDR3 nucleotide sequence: TGCGCCAGCAGTGCGACGGGACTCCAAGGCACCGGGGAGCTGTTTTTT.

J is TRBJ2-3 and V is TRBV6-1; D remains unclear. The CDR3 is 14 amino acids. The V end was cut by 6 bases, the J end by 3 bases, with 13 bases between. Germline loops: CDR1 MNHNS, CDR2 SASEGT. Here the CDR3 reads CASRLASVTDTQYF. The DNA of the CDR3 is TGTGCCAGCAGGTTAGCAAGTGTTACAGATACGCAGTATTTT.

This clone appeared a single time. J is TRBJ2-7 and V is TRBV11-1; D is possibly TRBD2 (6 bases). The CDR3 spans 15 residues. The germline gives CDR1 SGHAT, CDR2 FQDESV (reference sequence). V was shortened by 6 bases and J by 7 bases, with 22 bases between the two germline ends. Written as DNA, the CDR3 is TGTGCCAGCAGTTCCTACCGACTAGGATCGGGTGAGCAGTACTTC. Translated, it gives CASSSYRLGSGEQYF. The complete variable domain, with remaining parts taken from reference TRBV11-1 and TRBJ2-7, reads EAEVAQSPRYKITEKSQAVAFWCDPISGHATLYWYRQILGQGPELLVQFQDESVVDDSQLPKDRFSAERLKGVDSTLKIQPAELGDSAMYLCASSSYRLGSGEQYFGPGTRLTVT.

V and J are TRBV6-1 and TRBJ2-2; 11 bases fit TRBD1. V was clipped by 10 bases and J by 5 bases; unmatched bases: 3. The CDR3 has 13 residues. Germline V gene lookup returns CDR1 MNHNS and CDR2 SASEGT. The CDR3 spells CATDRGRTGELFF. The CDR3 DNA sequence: TGTGCCACGGACAGGGGGCGAACCGGGGAGCTGTTTTTT.

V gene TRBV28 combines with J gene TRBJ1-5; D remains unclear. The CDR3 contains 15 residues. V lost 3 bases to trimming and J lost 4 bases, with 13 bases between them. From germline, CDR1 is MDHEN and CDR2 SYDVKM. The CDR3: CASSLWSRKNQPQHF. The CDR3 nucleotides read TGTGCCAGCAGTTTGTGGAGTAGAAAGAATCAGCCCCAGCATTTT.

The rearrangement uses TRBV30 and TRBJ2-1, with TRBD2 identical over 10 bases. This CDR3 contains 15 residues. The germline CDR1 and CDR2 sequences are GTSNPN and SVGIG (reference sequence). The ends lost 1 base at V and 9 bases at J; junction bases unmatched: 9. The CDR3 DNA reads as TGTGCCTGGAGTGAACTAGCGGGATGGGGCGGTGAGCAGTTCTTC. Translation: CAWSELAGWGGEQFF.

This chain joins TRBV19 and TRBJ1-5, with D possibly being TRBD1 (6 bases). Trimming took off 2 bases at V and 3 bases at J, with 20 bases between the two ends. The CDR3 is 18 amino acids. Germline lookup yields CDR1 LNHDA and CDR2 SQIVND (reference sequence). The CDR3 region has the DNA TGTGCCAGTAGTATACCGCCCAACACAGGGCCCCACAATCAGCCCCAGCATTTT. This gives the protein CASSIPPNTGPHNQPQHF.

This CDR3 reads CASRTEQNYGYTF. CDR3 in DNA: TGTGCCAGCAGAACAGAGCAGAACTATGGCTACACCTTC. The gene calls are TRBV6-5 and TRBJ1-2; D unresolved. Germline CDR1 and CDR2: MNHEY and SVGAGI. This CDR3 is 13 amino acids long. V lost 6 bases, J lost 2 bases, and 10 bases lay in between.

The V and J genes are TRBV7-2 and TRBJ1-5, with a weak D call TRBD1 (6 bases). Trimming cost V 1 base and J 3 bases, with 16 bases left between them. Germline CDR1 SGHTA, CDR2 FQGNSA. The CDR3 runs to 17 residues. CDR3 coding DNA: TGTGCCAGCAGCTTAGTTTCAAGCGGACAGAACAATCAGCCCCAGCATTTT. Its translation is CASSLVSSGQNNQPQHF.

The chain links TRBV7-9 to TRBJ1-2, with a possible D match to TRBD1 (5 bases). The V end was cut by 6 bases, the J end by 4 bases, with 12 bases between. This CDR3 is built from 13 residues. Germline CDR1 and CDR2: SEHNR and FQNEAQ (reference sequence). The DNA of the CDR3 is TGTGCCAGCAGTCCTTCGGGGGGCTATGGCTACACCTTC. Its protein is CASSPSGGYGYTF.

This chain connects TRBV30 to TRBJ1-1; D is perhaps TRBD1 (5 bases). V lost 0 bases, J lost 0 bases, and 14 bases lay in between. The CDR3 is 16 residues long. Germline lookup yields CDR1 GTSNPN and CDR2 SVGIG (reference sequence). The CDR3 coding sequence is TGTGCCTGGAGTGTACTAGCAGGGCTACTGAACACTGAAGCTTTCTTT. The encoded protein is CAWSVLAGLLNTEAFF.